Listed below are T cell receptor beta chains from one sample, sequenced in a study of regulatory T cells in long-lasting Graves disease. TCRdb processed the multiplex PCR reads anew with MiXCR; each CDR3 protein has one entry. The sample records 390,000 or so distinct CDR3 sequences, 12% being singletons. These same records also appear under a second study, on T cells in Graves' hyperthyroidism and ophthalmopathy.

Sequences were derived from peripheral blood mononuclear cells (PBMCs), sampled at new diagnosis, from a patient treated with antithyroid drugs. All receptors come from a woman aged 18-30 years with Graves disease. CDR3s include the opening cysteine and the closing phenylalanine or tryptophan. The D gene is left open where the match is weak. Part of the rows lack a size; the others show once, few, many or a class for expanded clones.

few	TRBD2	TRBV29-1	TRBJ2-1	CSVRTSGSNEQFF	TGCAGCGTTCGGACTAGCGGGAGCAATGAGCAGTTCTTC
few	NA	TRBV10-3	TRBJ2-1	CAISENPSSYNEQFF	TGTGCCATCAGTGAGAACCCTAGCTCCTACAATGAGCAGTTCTTC
few	TRBD2	TRBV7-9	TRBJ2-7	CASSSALTSGRYEQYF	TGTGCCAGCAGCTCTGCCCTGACTAGCGGGAGATACGAGCAGTACTTC
NA	NA	TRBV27	TRBJ1-5	CASSPQVGNQPQHF	TGTGCCAGCAGTCCACAGGTGGGCAATCAGCCCCAGCATTTT
many	TRBD1	TRBV20-1	TRBJ2-5	CSAPQLWGQGQETQYF	TGCAGTGCCCCCCAGTTATGGGGACAGGGACAAGAGACCCAGTACTTC
NA	TRBD1	TRBV28	TRBJ2-7	CASSGRDSSYEQYF	TGTGCCAGCAGTGGACGGGACAGCTCCTACGAGCAGTACTTC
many	NA	TRBV12-3/TRBV12-4	TRBJ2-5	CASRDIAEAEETQYF	TGTGCCAGCAGAGACATAGCGGAGGCCGAAGAGACCCAGTACTTC
many	TRBD2	TRBV18	TRBJ2-7	CASSPPVAGGPNEQYF	TGTGCCAGCTCACCACCTGTAGCGGGAGGGCCAAACGAGCAGTACTTC
many	NA	TRBV12-3/TRBV12-4	TRBJ2-2	CASRPPVRADLNTGELFF	TGTGCCAGCAGGCCCCCGGTACGGGCCGACCTAAACACCGGGGAGCTGTTTTTT
few	TRBD1	TRBV4-1	TRBJ2-2	CASSQDQKAGQGKTGELFF	TGCGCCAGCAGCCAAGATCAGAAGGCCGGACAGGGGAAGACCGGGGAGCTGTTTTTT
many	NA	TRBV12-3/TRBV12-4	TRBJ2-5	CASSLTPPLGAEETQYF	TGTGCCAGCAGTTTAACCCCGCCCCTGGGAGCTGAAGAGACCCAGTACTTC
NA	NA	TRBV5-1	TRBJ2-5	CASSLAGGLETQYF	TGCGCCAGCAGCTTGGCCGGAGGGTTGGAGACCCAGTACTTC
few	NA	TRBV20-1	TRBJ1-5	CSAIPGDSNQPQHF	TGCAGTGCCATCCCAGGGGATAGCAATCAGCCCCAGCATTTT
NA	NA	TRBV19	TRBJ2-7	CASSMTREYEQYF	TGTGCCAGTAGTATGACGAGGGAGTACGAGCAGTACTTC
many	TRBD1	TRBV20-1	TRBJ2-1	CSAIVRTGNSGEQFF	TGCAGTGCTATTGTGAGGACAGGGAATAGCGGTGAGCAGTTCTTC
many	NA	TRBV12-3/TRBV12-4	TRBJ1-1	CASLLRGRGRAFF	TGTGCCAGCCTCCTAAGGGGCAGGGGACGCGCTTTCTTT
many	TRBD1	TRBV7-3	TRBJ1-6	CASSSGQGGASLHF	TGTGCCAGCAGCTCAGGACAGGGAGGTGCATCCCTCCACTTT
NA	NA	TRBV7-2	TRBJ2-3	CASSPTGGATDTQYF	TGTGCCAGCAGCCCTACAGGGGGGGCCACAGATACGCAGTATTTT
NA	TRBD1	TRBV5-1	TRBJ2-7	CASSLGAEGADSSYEQYF	TGCGCCAGCAGCTTGGGGGCCGAGGGGGCGGATAGCTCCTACGAGCAGTACTTC
few	NA	TRBV7-9	TRBJ1-1	CASSSRAWGVTEAFF	TGTGCCAGCAGCTCACGGGCCTGGGGGGTCACTGAAGCTTTCTTT
few	NA	TRBV7-9	TRBJ1-1	CASSRDLMDPEASF	TGTGCCAGCTCTAGGGACTTAATGGACCCTGAAGCTTCCTTT
NA	TRBD2	TRBV27	TRBJ2-1	CASSSRPSLAGARNEQFF	TGTGCCAGCAGTTCGCGCCCAAGTCTAGCGGGAGCAAGAAATGAGCAGTTCTTC
NA	NA	TRBV5-4	TRBJ2-2	CASSTDQSGELFF	TGTGCCAGCAGCACCGACCAGAGCGGGGAGCTGTTTTTT
many	TRBD2	TRBV12-3/TRBV12-4	TRBJ2-1	CASSFPRAGGTPSSYNEQFF	TGTGCCAGCAGTTTCCCACGAGCGGGAGGGACTCCCAGCTCCTACAATGAGCAGTTCTTC
many	NA	TRBV12-3/TRBV12-4	TRBJ2-5	CASSLGQGQETQYF	TGTGCCAGCAGTTTAGGGCAGGGCCAAGAGACCCAGTACTTC
many	NA	TRBV7-2	TRBJ1-1	CASSQRRVSPGAFF	TGTGCCAGCAGCCAACGCAGGGTCTCACCTGGAGCTTTCTTT
NA	NA	TRBV12-3/TRBV12-4	TRBJ1-2	CASSLASYGYTF	TGTGCCAGCAGTTTAGCGAGCTATGGCTACACCTTC
NA	TRBD1	TRBV7-3	TRBJ1-2	CASSPAGTGYYGYTF	TGTGCCAGCAGCCCTGCCGGGACAGGGTATTATGGCTACACCTTC
NA	NA	TRBV20-1	TRBJ2-1	CSARLGGVFDNEQFF	TGCAGTGCTAGACTTGGGGGTGTATTCGACAATGAGCAGTTCTTC